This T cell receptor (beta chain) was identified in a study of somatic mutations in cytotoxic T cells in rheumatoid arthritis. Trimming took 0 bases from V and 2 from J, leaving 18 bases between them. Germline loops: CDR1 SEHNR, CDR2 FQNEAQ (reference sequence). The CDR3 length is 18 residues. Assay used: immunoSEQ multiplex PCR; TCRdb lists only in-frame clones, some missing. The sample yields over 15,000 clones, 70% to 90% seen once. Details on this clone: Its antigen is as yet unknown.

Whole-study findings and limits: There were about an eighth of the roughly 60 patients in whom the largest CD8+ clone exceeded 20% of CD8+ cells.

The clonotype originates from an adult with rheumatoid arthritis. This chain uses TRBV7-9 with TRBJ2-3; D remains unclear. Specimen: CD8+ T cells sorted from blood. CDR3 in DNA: TGTGCCAGCAGCTTAGCGTATCGGGTCGTCGTGGACACAGATACGCAGTATTTT. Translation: CASSLAYRVVVDTDTQYF.